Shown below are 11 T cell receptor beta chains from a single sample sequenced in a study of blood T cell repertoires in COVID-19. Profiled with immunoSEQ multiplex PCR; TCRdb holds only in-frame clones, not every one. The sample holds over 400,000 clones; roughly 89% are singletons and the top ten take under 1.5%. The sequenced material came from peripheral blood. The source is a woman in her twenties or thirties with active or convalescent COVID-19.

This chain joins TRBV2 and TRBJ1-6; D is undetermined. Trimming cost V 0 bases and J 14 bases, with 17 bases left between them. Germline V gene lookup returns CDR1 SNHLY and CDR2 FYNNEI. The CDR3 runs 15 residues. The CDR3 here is CASSEASTEVVSLHF. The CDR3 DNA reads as TGTGCCAGCAGTGAAGCGTCGACGGAGGTCGTATCCCTCCACTTT.

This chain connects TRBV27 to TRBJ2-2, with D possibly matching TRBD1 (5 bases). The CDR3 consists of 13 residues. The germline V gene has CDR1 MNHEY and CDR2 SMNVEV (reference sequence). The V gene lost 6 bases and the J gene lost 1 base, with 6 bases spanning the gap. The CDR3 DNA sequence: TGTGCCAGCAGGCAGGGGAACACCGGGGAGCTGTTTTTT. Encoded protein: CASRQGNTGELFF.

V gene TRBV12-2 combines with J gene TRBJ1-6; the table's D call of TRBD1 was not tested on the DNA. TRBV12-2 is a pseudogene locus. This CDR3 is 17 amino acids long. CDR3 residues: CASRSRDRCHYNSPLHF. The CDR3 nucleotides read TGTGCAAGTCGCTCCCGGGACAGGTGCCATTATAATTCACCCCTCCACTTT.

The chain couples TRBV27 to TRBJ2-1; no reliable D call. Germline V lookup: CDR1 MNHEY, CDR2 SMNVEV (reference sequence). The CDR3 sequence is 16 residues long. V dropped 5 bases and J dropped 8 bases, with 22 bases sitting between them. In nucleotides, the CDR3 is TGTGCCAGCAGTCCCCTAACCTATAGCTTCGTAGATGAGCAGTTCTTC. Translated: CASSPLTYSFVDEQFF.

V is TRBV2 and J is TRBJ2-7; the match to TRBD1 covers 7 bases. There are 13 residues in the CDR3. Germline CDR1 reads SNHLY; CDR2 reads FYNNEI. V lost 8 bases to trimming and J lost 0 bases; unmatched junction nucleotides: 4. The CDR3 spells CASLRQGSYEQYF. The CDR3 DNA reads TGTGCCAGCCTCCGACAGGGCTCCTACGAGCAGTACTTC.

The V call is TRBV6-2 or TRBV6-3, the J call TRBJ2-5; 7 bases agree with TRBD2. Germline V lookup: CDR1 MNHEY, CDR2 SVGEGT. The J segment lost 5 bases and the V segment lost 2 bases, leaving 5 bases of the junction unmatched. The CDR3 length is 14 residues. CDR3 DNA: TGTGCCAGCAGTTACCTCCAGGGAGGGGAGACCCAGTACTTC. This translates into CASSYLQGGETQYF.

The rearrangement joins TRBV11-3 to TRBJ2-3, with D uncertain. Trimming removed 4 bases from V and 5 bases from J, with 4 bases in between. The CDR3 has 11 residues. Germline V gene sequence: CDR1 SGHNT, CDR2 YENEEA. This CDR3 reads CASSSGDTQYF. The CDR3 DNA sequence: TGTGCCAGCAGCTCCGGAGATACGCAGTATTTT.

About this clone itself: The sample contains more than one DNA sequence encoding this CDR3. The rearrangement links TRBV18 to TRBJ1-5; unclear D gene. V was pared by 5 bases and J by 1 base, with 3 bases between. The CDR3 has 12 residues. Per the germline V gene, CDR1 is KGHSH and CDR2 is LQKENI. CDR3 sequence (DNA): TGTGCCAGCTCATTAAGCAATCAGCCCCAGCATTTT. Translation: CASSLSNQPQHF. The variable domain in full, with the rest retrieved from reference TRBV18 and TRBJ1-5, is NAGVMQNPRHLVRRRGQEARLRCSPMKGHSHVYWYRQLPEEGLKFMVYLQKENIIDESGMPKERFSAEFPKEGPSILRIQQVVRGDSAAYFCASSLSNQPQHFGDGTRLSIL.

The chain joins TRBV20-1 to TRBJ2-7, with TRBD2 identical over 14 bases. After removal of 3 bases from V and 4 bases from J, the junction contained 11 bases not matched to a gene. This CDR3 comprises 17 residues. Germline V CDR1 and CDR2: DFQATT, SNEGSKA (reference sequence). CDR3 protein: CSASRFHGTSGSYEQYF. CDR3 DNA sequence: TGCAGTGCTAGTCGATTTCACGGGACTAGCGGGAGTTACGAGCAGTACTTC.

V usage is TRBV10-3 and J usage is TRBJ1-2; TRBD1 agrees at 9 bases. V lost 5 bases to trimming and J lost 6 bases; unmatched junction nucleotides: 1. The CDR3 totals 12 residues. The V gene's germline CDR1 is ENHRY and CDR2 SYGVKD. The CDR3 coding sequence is TGTGCCATCAGTTGGGACAGGGATGGCTACACCTTC. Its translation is CAISWDRDGYTF.

The CDR3 reads CASSLGHGVGYTF. CDR3 in DNA: TGTGCCAGCAGTTTGGGACACGGGGTCGGCTACACCTTC. J is TRBJ1-2 and V is TRBV12-3 or TRBV12-4, with D possibly matching TRBD1 (6 bases). V was cut by 3 bases and J by 8 bases, with 13 bases left in between. CDR3 length: 13 amino acids.